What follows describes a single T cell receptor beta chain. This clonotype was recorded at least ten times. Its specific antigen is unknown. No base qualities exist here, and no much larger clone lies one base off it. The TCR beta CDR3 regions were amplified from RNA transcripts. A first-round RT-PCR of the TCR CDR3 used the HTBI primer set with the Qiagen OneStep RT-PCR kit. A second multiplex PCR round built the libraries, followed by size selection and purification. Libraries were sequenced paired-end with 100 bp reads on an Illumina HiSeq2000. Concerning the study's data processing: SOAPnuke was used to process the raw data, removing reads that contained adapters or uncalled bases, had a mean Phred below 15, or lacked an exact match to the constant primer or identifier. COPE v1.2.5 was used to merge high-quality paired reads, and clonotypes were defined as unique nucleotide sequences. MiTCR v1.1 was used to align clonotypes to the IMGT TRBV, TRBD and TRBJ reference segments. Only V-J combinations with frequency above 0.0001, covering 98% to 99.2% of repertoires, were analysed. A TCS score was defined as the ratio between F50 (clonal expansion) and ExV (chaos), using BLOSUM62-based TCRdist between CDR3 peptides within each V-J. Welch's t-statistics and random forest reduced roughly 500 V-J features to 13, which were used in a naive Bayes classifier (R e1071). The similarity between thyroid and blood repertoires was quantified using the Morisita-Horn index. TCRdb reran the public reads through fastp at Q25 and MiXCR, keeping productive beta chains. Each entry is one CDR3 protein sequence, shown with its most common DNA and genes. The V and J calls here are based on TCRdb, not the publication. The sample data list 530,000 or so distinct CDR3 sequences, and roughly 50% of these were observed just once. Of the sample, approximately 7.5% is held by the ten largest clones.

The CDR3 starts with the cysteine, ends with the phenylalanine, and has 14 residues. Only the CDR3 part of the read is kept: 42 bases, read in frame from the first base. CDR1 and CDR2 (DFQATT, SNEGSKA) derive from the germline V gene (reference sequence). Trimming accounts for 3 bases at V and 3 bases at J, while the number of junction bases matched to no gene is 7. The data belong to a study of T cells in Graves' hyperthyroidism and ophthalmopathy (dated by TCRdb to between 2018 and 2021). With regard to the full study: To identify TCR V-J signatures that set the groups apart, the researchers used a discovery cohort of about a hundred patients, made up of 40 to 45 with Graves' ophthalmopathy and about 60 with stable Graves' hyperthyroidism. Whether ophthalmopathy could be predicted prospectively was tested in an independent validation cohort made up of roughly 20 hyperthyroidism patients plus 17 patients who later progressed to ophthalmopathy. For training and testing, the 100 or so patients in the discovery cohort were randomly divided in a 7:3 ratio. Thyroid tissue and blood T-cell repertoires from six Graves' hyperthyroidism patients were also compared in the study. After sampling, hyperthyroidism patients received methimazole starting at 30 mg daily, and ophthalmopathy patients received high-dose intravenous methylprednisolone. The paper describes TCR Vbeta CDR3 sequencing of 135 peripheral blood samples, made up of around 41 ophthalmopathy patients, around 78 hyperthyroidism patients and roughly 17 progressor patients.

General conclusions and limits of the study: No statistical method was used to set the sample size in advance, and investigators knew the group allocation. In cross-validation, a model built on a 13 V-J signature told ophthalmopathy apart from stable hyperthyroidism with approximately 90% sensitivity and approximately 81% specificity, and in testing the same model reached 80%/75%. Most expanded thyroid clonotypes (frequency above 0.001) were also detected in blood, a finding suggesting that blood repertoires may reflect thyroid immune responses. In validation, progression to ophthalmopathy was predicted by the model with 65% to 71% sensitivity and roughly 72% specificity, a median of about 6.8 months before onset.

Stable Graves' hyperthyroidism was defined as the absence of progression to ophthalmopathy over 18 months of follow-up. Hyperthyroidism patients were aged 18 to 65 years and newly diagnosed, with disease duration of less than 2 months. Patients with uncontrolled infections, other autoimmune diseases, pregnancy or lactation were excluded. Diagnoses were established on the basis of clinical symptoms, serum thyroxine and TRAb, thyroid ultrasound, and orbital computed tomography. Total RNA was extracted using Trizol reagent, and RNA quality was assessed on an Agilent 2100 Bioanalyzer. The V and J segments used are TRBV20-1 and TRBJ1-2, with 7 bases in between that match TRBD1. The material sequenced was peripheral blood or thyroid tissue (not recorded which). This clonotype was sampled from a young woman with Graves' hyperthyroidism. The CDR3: CSASRGQPYYGYTF. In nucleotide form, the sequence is TGCAGTGCTAGTAGGGGACAGCCATACTATGGCTACACCTTC.